These 25 T cell receptor beta chains originate from one sample sequenced in a study of OX40 agonist ivuxolimab in advanced cancers. TCRdb's copy holds only in-frame clones and misses some; the assay was immunoSEQ multiplex PCR. The sample records almost 90,000 clones, 85% to 90% being singletons. The input for sequencing was CD4+ or CD8+ T cells sorted from blood, taken in a trial of the OX40 agonist ivuxolimab. These receptors originate from an adult with an advanced solid tumor such as melanoma, head and neck, liver or kidney cancer.

Written as DNA, the CDR3 is TGCAGCGTTGGCGGACTAGCGGGGGTAACGTACGAGCAGTACTTC. Amino acids: CSVGGLAGVTYEQYF. V usage is TRBV29-1 and J usage is TRBJ2-7; 13 bases agree with TRBD2. The J segment lost 4 bases and the V segment lost 4 bases, leaving 7 bases of the junction unmatched. The CDR3 is 15 residues long. Germline CDR1 reads SQVTM; CDR2 reads ANQGSEA.

This clone has a single count. The gene calls are TRBV2 and TRBJ1-2; 8 nucleotides agree with TRBD1. CDR3 length: 14 amino acids. J was trimmed by 12 bases and V by 4 bases; bases with no gene match: 13. The germline CDR1 and CDR2 sequences are SNHLY and FYNNEI. In DNA, the CDR3 is TGTGCCAGCAGTGGTACTCAGGGAGGACAGGGAAACACCTTC. Residues: CASSGTQGGQGNTF.

The rearrangement links TRBV5-1 to TRBJ2-7; no reliable D call. Looked up from germline, CDR1 is SGHRS and CDR2 is YFSETQ. This CDR3 has 13 residues. V lost 0 bases and J 4 bases, leaving 8 bases between the germline ends. The CDR3 nucleotides read TGCGCCAGCAGCTTGGGGCATGAGTACGAGCAGTACTTC. This gives the protein CASSLGHEYEQYF. Complete variable domain (other parts from reference TRBV5-1 and TRBJ2-7): KAGVTQTPRYLIKTRGQQVTLSCSPISGHRSVSWYQQTPGQGLQFLFEYFSETQRNKGNFPGRFSGRQFSNSRSEMNVSTLELGDSALYLCASSLGHEYEQYFGPGTRLTVT.

This rearrangement joins TRBV7-8 to TRBJ1-2, with D possibly TRBD1 on 6 matching bases. Trimming removed 4 bases from V and 5 bases from J, with 20 bases in between. The CDR3 is made up of 16 amino acids. Germline loops: CDR1 SGHVS, CDR2 FQNEAQ. CDR3 in DNA: TGTGCCAGCAGCTCAACGCCCGTGCAGGGGAGGTATGGCTACACCTTC. Translating it yields CASSSTPVQGRYGYTF.

The chain carries TRBV5-1 and TRBJ2-3; unclear D gene. V lost 0 bases, J lost 2 bases, and 4 bases lay in between. The CDR3 loop spans 13 amino acids. In germline, CDR1 is SGHRS, CDR2 YFSETQ. CDR3 DNA sequence: TGCGCCAGCAGCTTGGAACTCACAGATACGCAGTATTTT. Protein sequence: CASSLELTDTQYF. Complete variable domain (other parts from reference TRBV5-1 and TRBJ2-3): KAGVTQTPRYLIKTRGQQVTLSCSPISGHRSVSWYQQTPGQGLQFLFEYFSETQRNKGNFPGRFSGRQFSNSRSEMNVSTLELGDSALYLCASSLELTDTQYFGPGTRLTVL.

V usage is TRBV5-6 and J usage is TRBJ1-5; unclear D gene. The CDR3 covers 16 residues. Germline loops: CDR1 SGHDT, CDR2 YYEEEE. Deletions cut 3 bases from V and 0 bases from J, with 13 bases between. This CDR3 is CASSSGGLPSNQPQHF. The CDR3 DNA is TGTGCCAGCAGCTCCGGTGGTCTACCTAGCAATCAGCCCCAGCATTTT.

This clone was recorded only once. The CDR3 is CASSLEGQGLRGQYF. The DNA for the CDR3 is TGCGCCAGCAGCTTGGAAGGACAGGGACTACGCGGGCAGTACTTC. V usage is TRBV5-1 and J usage is TRBJ2-7, with D perhaps TRBD1 (8 bases). Looked up from germline, CDR1 is SGHRS and CDR2 is YFSETQ. The CDR3 covers 15 residues. V was cut by 0 bases and J by 9 bases, with 19 bases left in between.

This chain connects TRBV29-1 to TRBJ2-5; perhaps D is TRBD1 or TRBD2 (5 bases each). Germline V CDR1 and CDR2: SQVTM, ANQGSEA. V was pared by 1 base and J by 7 bases, with 10 bases between. The CDR3 spans 12 residues. The CDR3 DNA reads TGCAGCGTTGAAGTCCGTGGGGGGACCCAGTACTTC. This codes for CSVEVRGGTQYF.

The chain couples TRBV6-1 to TRBJ1-3, with a tentative D call TRBD1 (5 bases). Per the germline V gene, CDR1 is MNHNS and CDR2 is SASEGT. CDR3 size: 15 residues. With 8 bases removed from V and 4 bases from J, the gap between germline ends came to 18 bases. CDR3 loop: CASQEQGAHGNTIYF. The DNA of the CDR3 is TGTGCCAGCCAAGAACAAGGGGCCCACGGAAACACCATATATTTT.

The gene calls are TRBV11-3 and TRBJ2-5; D gene ambiguous. Trimming removed 5 bases at V and 2 bases at J, with 15 bases between. CDR1 is SGHNT, CDR2 YENEEA, per germline. This CDR3 spans 15 amino acids. In DNA form, the CDR3 reads TGTGCCAGCAGCCTAAGTGGCGGTCGACAAGAGACCCAGTACTTC. This gives the protein CASSLSGGRQETQYF.

The rearrangement joins TRBV7-8 to TRBJ1-5; tentative D call: TRBD1 (5 bases). V lost 5 bases, J lost 2 bases, and 10 bases lay in between. Per the germline V gene, CDR1 is SGHVS and CDR2 is FQNEAQ. The CDR3 runs 14 residues. The CDR3 DNA sequence: TGTGCCAGCAGCGGAGGGACGGGCAATCAGCCCCAGCATTTT. This sequence encodes CASSGGTGNQPQHF.

The rearrangement joins TRBV5-4 to TRBJ2-7, with D perhaps TRBD1 (6 bases). Germline V gives CDR1 SGHNT, CDR2 YYREEE (reference sequence). The germline V and J ends were trimmed by 4 bases and 0 bases, with 11 bases remaining between them. CDR3 length: 14 amino acids. CDR3 in amino acids: CASSRDRSSYEQYF. CDR3 DNA sequence: TGTGCCAGCAGCCGCGACAGGAGCTCCTACGAGCAGTACTTC. The entire variable domain, with the rest obtained from reference TRBV5-4 and TRBJ2-7, is as follows: ETGVTQSPTHLIKTRGQQVTLRCSSQSGHNTVSWYQQALGQGPQFIFQYYREEENGRGNFPPRFSGLQFPNYSSELNVNALELDDSALYLCASSRDRSSYEQYFGPGTRLTVT.

The chain combines TRBV5-8 with TRBJ2-7; D is undetermined. The CDR3 length is 15 residues. Germline CDR1 is SGHTS and CDR2 is YDEGEE. V was shortened by 2 bases and J by 4 bases, with 16 bases between the two germline ends. CDR3 nucleotides: TGTGCCAGCAGCTTAATCTCACTCCACCTGTACGAGCAGTACTTC. Amino acid sequence: CASSLISLHLYEQYF. Looking up the rest from reference TRBV5-8 and TRBJ2-7 gives the full variable domain: EAGVTQSPTHLIKTRGQQATLRCSPISGHTSVYWYQQALGLGLQFLLWYDEGEERNRGNFPPRFSGRQFPNYSSELNVNALELEDSALYLCASSLISLHLYEQYFGPGTRLTVT.

This clone occurred a few times. The chain is built from TRBV2 and TRBJ2-2, with 8 positions matching TRBD2. The CDR3 is 15 amino acids. The germline V gene has CDR1 SNHLY and CDR2 FYNNEI. Trimming at V came to 6 bases and at J to 0 bases, leaving 3 bases not matched to a gene. CDR3 DNA sequence: TGTGCCAGCAGGCCGGGACTAGCGAACACCGGGGAGCTGTTTTTT. It translates to CASRPGLANTGELFF. The variable domain in full, with the rest retrieved from reference TRBV2 and TRBJ2-2, is EPEVTQTPSHQVTQMGQEVILRCVPISNHLYFYWYRQILGQKVEFLVSFYNNEISEKSEIFDDQFSVERPDGSNFTLKIRSTKLEDSAMYFCASRPGLANTGELFFGEGSRLTVL.

This chain joins TRBV10-3 and TRBJ1-1; 8 nucleotides agree with TRBD1. Germline assignment: CDR1 ENHRY and CDR2 SYGVKD. With V trimmed by 6 bases and J by 7 bases, 7 bases remained unmatched. The CDR3 is 13 residues long. The CDR3 DNA reads as TGTGCCATCAGGACCCAGGGGGCGGATGAAGCTTTCTTT. This codes for CAIRTQGADEAFF.

The rearrangement joins TRBV18 to TRBJ2-5; a possible D gene is TRBD2 (6 bases). The V end was cut by 3 bases, the J end by 5 bases, with 13 bases between. This CDR3 contains 14 residues. The germline gives CDR1 KGHSH, CDR2 LQKENI. The CDR3 DNA follows: TGTGCCAGCTCACCTAGGACGGGAGAGGAGACCCAGTACTTC. Its translation: CASSPRTGEETQYF.

This chain joins TRBV6-5 and TRBJ1-2; 7 nucleotides match TRBD1. V shed 5 bases and J 7 bases; nucleotides not matched to a gene: 4. The CDR3 loop spans 12 amino acids. The germline CDR1 and CDR2 sequences are MNHEY and SVGAGI. The CDR3 nucleotides read TGTGCCAGCAGTGGAGGGGGCTTTGGCTACACCTTC. Translation: CASSGGGFGYTF.

The CDR3 coding sequence is TGTGCCAGCAGTTTACCGACAGGGAGGTTCGCTGAAGCTTTCTTT. Protein: CASSLPTGRFAEAFF. V and J are TRBV2 and TRBJ1-1, with 7 bases matching TRBD1. This CDR3 spans 15 amino acids. The J segment lost 6 bases and the V segment lost 5 bases, leaving 12 bases of the junction unmatched. Per germline, CDR1 SNHLY and CDR2 FYNNEI.

This clone was recorded once. The genes are TRBV7-2 and TRBJ1-1; D call uncertain. The germline V and J ends were trimmed by 5 bases and 1 base, with 11 bases remaining between them. This CDR3 is built from 14 residues. CDR1 SGHTA and CDR2 FQGNSA come from the germline V gene. CDR3 nucleotides: TGTGCCAGCAGCATTCGGTCAAAGAACACTGAAGCTTTCTTT. Protein: CASSIRSKNTEAFF.

The chain recombines TRBV5-1 with TRBJ2-7; 9 bases match TRBD1. V lost 4 bases to trimming and J lost 6 bases; unmatched junction nucleotides: 11. This CDR3 comprises 15 residues. Germline V gene lookup returns CDR1 SGHRS and CDR2 YFSETQ. CDR3: CASSTGTGLRGEQYF. CDR3 bases: TGCGCCAGCAGCACCGGGACAGGGCTACGAGGCGAGCAGTACTTC.

The rearrangement links TRBV11-2 to TRBJ2-3, with 11 bases identical to TRBD2. V lost 2 bases, J lost 6 bases, and 16 bases stayed unmatched. Germline V gene lookup returns CDR1 SGHAT and CDR2 FQNNGV. CDR3 length: 19 amino acids. The CDR3 protein is CASSLKARASGGTGDTQYF. In DNA, the CDR3 is TGTGCCAGCAGCTTAAAGGCAAGGGCTAGCGGGGGGACCGGGGATACGCAGTATTTT.

The chain couples TRBV15 to TRBJ2-1; no definite D call. CDR3 size: 13 residues. The V gene's germline CDR1 is LNHNV and CDR2 YYDKDF (reference sequence). V shed 0 bases and J shed 6 bases, with 6 bases lying between them. The CDR3 DNA reads TGTGCCACCAGCAGAGATGCGGTCAATGAGCAGTTCTTC. This encodes CATSRDAVNEQFF.

The genes are TRBV10-3 and TRBJ2-5, with 7 bases fitting TRBD2. CDR3 length: 16 residues. The germline CDR1 and CDR2 sequences are ENHRY and SYGVKD. V lost 5 bases and J lost 0; bases outside the gene matches: 9. The CDR3 sequence: CAISSPKLANQETQYF. In DNA form, the CDR3 reads TGTGCCATCAGTTCGCCGAAACTAGCGAACCAAGAGACCCAGTACTTC.

The V gene is TRBV27, the J gene TRBJ2-6; 7 bases line up with TRBD1. Germline-derived CDR1 and CDR2 are MNHEY and SMNVEV (reference sequence). Losses at the gene ends were 6 bases for V and 3 bases for J; bases not matched to a gene: 8. This CDR3 has 16 amino acids. The DNA of the CDR3 is TGTGCCAGCAGCCCGTCAGGGGGTGGTGGGGCCAACGTCCTGACTTTC. This codes for CASSPSGGGGANVLTF.

This chain's CDR3 is CAISESAPGATDTQYF. DNA of the CDR3: TGTGCCATCAGTGAGTCGGCCCCAGGGGCCACAGATACGCAGTATTTT. The chain has TRBV10-3 and TRBJ2-3; a weak D match, TRBD1 (6 bases). The CDR3 consists of 16 residues. The germline V and J ends were trimmed by 0 bases and 2 bases, with 12 bases remaining between them. CDR1 and CDR2 from the germline V gene are ENHRY and SYGVKD.